This section outlines one T cell receptor beta chain sequence together with its context. The antigen remains undetermined. A read error may account for a junction end that differs from germline. Per the germline V gene, CDR1 is MNHEY and CDR2 is SMNVEV (reference sequence). The CDR3 runs 16 residues. Using unique molecular identifiers, the investigators prepared the TCRbeta library. One entry per CDR3 protein results from TCRdb running MiXCR on the PCR reads. The data hold approximately 110,000 distinct CDR3 sequences, with roughly 23% observed a single time. The entry originates in a study of T-cell reconstitution after alpha-beta-depleted transplantation in children. Study results and caveats: The authors attributed T-cell counts and diversity one year after transplant mostly to newly produced T cells. Reportedly, roughly two months post-transplant, alpha-beta T cells arose from several hundred expanded graft clones. Surviving thymic progenitors and recipient T cells were the source of high TCRbeta diversity at day 60 in some patients.

The chain uses TRBV27 and TRBJ2-3; 12 nucleotides agree with TRBD2. The receptor was isolated from a male patient between 2 and 10 years old who had a stem cell transplant for chronic granulomatous disease, so the T cells may come from the graft donor. Sequencing was performed on PBMCs, mostly from graft donor cells, taken 180 days after TCRalphabeta/CD19-depleted stem cell transplant. The chain's CDR3 is CATSQLAGGSTDTQYF. The DNA of the CDR3 is TGTGCCACCAGTCAACTAGCGGGAGGATCCACAGATACCCAGTATTTT.